Each of the 7 T cell receptor beta chains below was sequenced from the same sample in a study of PD-1 blockade in classical Hodgkin lymphoma. Time point here: cycle 4 day 1 (C4D1), after 5 to 7 weeks of nivolumab. Exposure to brentuximab vedotin varied, and each patient had relapsed following autologous stem cell transplantation. Negative selection with magnetic separation was used to purify CD4+ T cells from thawed PBMCs. The protocol was immunoSEQ multiplex PCR, while the TCRdb copy is restricted to in-frame clones and leaves out a portion. Of about 30,000 clones listed, about 88% are singletons. The sample was CD4+ T cells from blood, taken before the fourth cycle of nivolumab. These receptors were collected from a human donor with classical Hodgkin lymphoma.

This clone showed up just a few times. V gene TRBV10-1 combines with J gene TRBJ1-1, with D unresolved. CDR3 length equals 13 residues. The V end lost 6 bases, the J end lost 1 base, and 9 bases lay between the germline ends. Germline V gene sequence: CDR1 WNHNN, CDR2 SYGVQD (reference sequence). CDR3 nucleotide sequence: TGCGCCAGCAGGGCGAACAAGAACACTGAAGCTTTCTTT. As protein: CASRANKNTEAFF.

V is TRBV5-6 and J is TRBJ1-1; 10 positions agree with TRBD1. CDR1 and CDR2 from the germline V gene are SGHDT and YYEEEE. This CDR3 has 17 residues. J was trimmed by 0 bases and V by 1 base; bases with no gene match: 6. The CDR3 DNA reads as TGTGCCAGCAGCTTGAGACAGGGGGCGAAAATGAACACTGAAGCTTTCTTT. Translating it yields CASSLRQGAKMNTEAFF.

V gene TRBV7-6 combines with J gene TRBJ2-5, with 8 bases aligning to TRBD1. With 6 bases clipped from V and 5 bases from J, the junction kept 17 bases outside the gene matches. This CDR3 has 17 residues. Germline CDR1 is SGHVS and CDR2 is FNYEAQ. In DNA, the CDR3 is TGTGCCAGCAGTTCGCCGGGACAGGCCCGCTGGCCCGAGACCCAGTACTTC. It translates to CASSSPGQARWPETQYF.

The chain has TRBV6-4 and TRBJ2-6; D is uncertain. The V end lost 2 bases, the J end lost 0 bases, and 8 bases lay between the germline ends. This CDR3 is built from 16 residues. CDR1 and CDR2 from the germline V gene are MRHNA and SNTAGT. The CDR3 bases are TGTGCCAGCAGTGACCTACGTTCCTCTGGGGCCAACGTCCTGACTTTC. It translates to CASSDLRSSGANVLTF.

V is TRBV2 and J is TRBJ2-7, with 11 positions matching TRBD1. The CDR3 covers 13 residues. Trimming at V came to 6 bases and at J to 7 bases, leaving 5 bases not matched to a gene. Germline assignment: CDR1 SNHLY and CDR2 FYNNEI. CDR3 sequence: CASSGQGAGEQYF. CDR3 nucleotides: TGTGCCAGCAGCGGACAGGGGGCGGGTGAGCAGTACTTC.

There are a few counts of this clone. The chain has TRBV15 and TRBJ1-2; weak D call: TRBD1 (6 bases). The CDR3 has 16 amino acids. Germline V lookup: CDR1 LNHNV, CDR2 YYDKDF (reference sequence). V was clipped by 9 bases and J by 6 bases, with 26 bases between them. The CDR3 loop is CATRGPVRGPRDGYTF. As DNA, the CDR3 is TGTGCCACTAGGGGACCGGTTCGGGGGCCCCGGGATGGCTACACCTTC.

The V gene is TRBV7-9, the J gene TRBJ1-4; D unclear. Germline V gene sequence: CDR1 SEHNR, CDR2 FQNEAQ (reference sequence). The CDR3 is 11 amino acids. The germline V and J ends were trimmed by 2 bases and 7 bases, with 2 bases remaining between them. In DNA form, the CDR3 reads TGTGCCAGCAGCTTACTTGAAAAACTGTTTTTT. Translating gives CASSLLEKLFF.